A selection of T cell receptor beta chains follows, all from one sample in a study of T-cell reconstitution after alpha-beta-depleted transplantation in children. TCRdb re-analysed the PCR reads in MiXCR, keeping a single row per CDR3 protein. The sample carries approximately 350,000 distinct CDR3 sequences, 10% recorded once. The sequencing used PBMCs from the stem cell graft donor, collected from the stem cell graft. Every receptor here comes from a human donor who donated a stem cell graft to a child with acute lymphoblastic leukemia. Both conserved end residues are part of each CDR3. The D gene is left open where the match is weak. Clone size is stated in some rows and not others, as once, few, many or a class when expanded.

j_call cdr3_length clone_size v_call d_call cdr3_nt cdr3_aa
TRBJ1-1 13 once TRBV28 - TGTGCCAGCAGTTTTCGGCCCGCGGGTGAAGCTTTCTTT CASSFRPAGEAFF
TRBJ2-7 16 medium-sized TRBV29-1 TRBD1 TGCAGCGCCGCCCGGGACCCGGGACAGGGCTTCTACGAGCAGTACTTC CSAARDPGQGFYEQYF
TRBJ2-7 13 few TRBV12-3/TRBV12-4 TRBD2 TGTGCCAGCAGTTTCAACGTAGCGGGAGACCGGTACTTC CASSFNVAGDRYF
TRBJ2-5 14 - TRBV6-5 TRBD1 TGTGCCAGCAGTTCTCAGGGGGCTAAGGAGACCCAGTACTTC CASSSQGAKETQYF
TRBJ1-2 16 - TRBV20-1 - TGCAGTGCTAGAGATGGGTTAGGGGGGATAGCCGATGGCTACACCTTC CSARDGLGGIADGYTF
TRBJ2-7 13 few TRBV20-1 - TGCAGTGCTGTCGGGGGCAGTACCTACGAGCAGTACTTC CSAVGGSTYEQYF
TRBJ1-4 14 - TRBV3-1 - TGTGCCAGCAGCCAAGATGGGGGACGCGGAAAACTGTTTTTT CASSQDGGRGKLFF
TRBJ2-5 13 many TRBV29-1 TRBD1 TGCAGCGTTGCCCGGACAGGGCAAGAGACCCAGTACTTC CSVARTGQETQYF
TRBJ2-7 14 - TRBV7-9 - TGTGCCAGCAGCTTACCCGACGTACCCTACGAGCAGTACTTC CASSLPDVPYEQYF
TRBJ2-3 16 few TRBV27 TRBD2 TGTGCCAGCAGCGGGACTAGCGGGAGCCTAACAGATACGCAGTATTTT CASSGTSGSLTDTQYF
TRBJ2-1 16 many TRBV20-1 TRBD2 TGCAGTGCTAGATCCCCGGAAGCGGGGCACTACAATGAGCAGTTCTTC CSARSPEAGHYNEQFF
TRBJ2-1 14 few TRBV6-4 - TGTGCCAGCAGTGACCTCACCCTTGGTGGTGAGCAGTTCTTC CASSDLTLGGEQFF
TRBJ2-7 19 few TRBV11-2 TRBD2 TGTGCCAGCAGCGCGGCCGGGACTAGCGGGTTCAGCGTGGCCAACGAGCAGTACTTC CASSAAGTSGFSVANEQYF
TRBJ2-3 15 many TRBV27 TRBD2 TGTGCCAGCAGACTCCCGGGACTAGGCACAGATACGCAGTATTTT CASRLPGLGTDTQYF
TRBJ2-2 14 few TRBV11-3 - TGTGCCAGCAGCAAAGGGTCGAACACCGGGGAGCTGTTTTTT CASSKGSNTGELFF
TRBJ1-1 15 once TRBV7-9 - TGTGCCAGCAGCTTAGAAACCTTAGGGAACACTGAAGCTTTCTTT CASSLETLGNTEAFF
TRBJ2-1 10 few TRBV30 - TGTGCCTGGAGTGTACGAGAGCAGTTCTTC CAWSVREQFF
TRBJ2-7 14 few TRBV5-1 TRBD1 TGCGCCAGCAGCTACAGGGGGGACTCCTACGAGCAGTACTTC CASSYRGDSYEQYF
TRBJ2-3 14 few TRBV7-2 - TGTGCCAGCAGCTTATCGGGACTCACAGATACGCAGTATTTT CASSLSGLTDTQYF
TRBJ2-2 13 few TRBV5-1 - TGCGCCAGCAGCGCTGACGGCGCCGGGGAGCTGTTTTTT CASSADGAGELFF
TRBJ1-1 12 - TRBV6-5 - TGTGCCAGCAGTTCCGTGGGCACTGAAGCTTTCTTT CASSSVGTEAFF
TRBJ2-5 13 - TRBV19 - TGTGCCAGTAACCATCGACGGGGGGAGACCCAGTACTTC CASNHRRGETQYF
TRBJ1-4 14 - TRBV5-5 - TGTGCCAGCAGCCTACCCGGGGCACCGGCCAGACTGTTTTTT CASSLPGAPARLFF
TRBJ2-1 15 - TRBV20-1 TRBD2 TGCAGTGCGGAGGGACTAGCGGGAGGGCCTGGTGAGCAGTTCTTC CSAEGLAGGPGEQFF
TRBJ2-2 15 - TRBV5-1 - TGCGCCAGCAGCCCTCCGGGGAGGGGACACGGGGAGCTGTTTTTT CASSPPGRGHGELFF
TRBJ2-2 15 - TRBV12-3/TRBV12-4 TRBD2 TGTGCCAGCAGTTACAGCGGGAGGAACACCGGGGAGCTGTTTTTT CASSYSGRNTGELFF
TRBJ2-1 14 - TRBV20-1 - TGCAGTGCCCCATCGATGGTGGGGCTGAATGAGCAGTTCTTC CSAPSMVGLNEQFF
TRBJ2-1 14 - TRBV7-2 - TGTGCCAGCAGCCTAACGGCGGGGCACAATGAGCAGTTCTTC CASSLTAGHNEQFF
TRBJ2-2 15 many TRBV5-1 - TGCGCCAGCAGCTTGGGAGGGGAGAGAACCGGGGAGCTGTTTTTT CASSLGGERTGELFF
TRBJ2-2 14 few TRBV5-1 - TGCGCCAGCAGCTTGATTAGCGCAAACGGGGAGCTGTTTTTT CASSLISANGELFF
TRBJ1-2 16 - TRBV12-3/TRBV12-4 TRBD1 TGTGCCAGCACTCCTTCTCCGGGACAGGGTCCCTATGGCTACACCTTC CASTPSPGQGPYGYTF
TRBJ2-7 15 - TRBV24-1 - TGTGCCACCAGCCCAGACGGGAGTGGGTTCTACGAGCAGTACTTC CATSPDGSGFYEQYF
TRBJ2-1 12 - TRBV28 TRBD1 TGTGCCAGCAGTTTCTACAGGGGCGGTCCGTTCTTC CASSFYRGGPFF
TRBJ2-1 13 - TRBV27 - TGTGCCAGCCGGATACAGGGATTCAATGAGCAGTTCTTC CASRIQGFNEQFF
TRBJ1-1 14 many TRBV7-9 - TGTGCCAGCAGCTTAGAACAGATTGGAGGGATCGCTTTCTTT CASSLEQIGGIAFF
TRBJ2-7 16 few TRBV5-1 TRBD1 TGCGCCAGCAGCGCGGCAGCAAACAGGGGTCGGGCCGAGCAGTACTTC CASSAAANRGRAEQYF
TRBJ2-7 15 few TRBV20-1 TRBD1 TGCAGTGCAACAAACCTTCGACAGGGGGGCTACGAGCAGTACTTC CSATNLRQGGYEQYF
TRBJ2-3 15 - TRBV9 TRBD1 TGTGCCAGCAGCCTTGGACAGGGGCGGACAGATACGCAGTATTTT CASSLGQGRTDTQYF
TRBJ1-1 15 few TRBV19 - TGTGCCAGTAGTCTGGACAGAGGTATGAACACTGAAGCTTTCTTT CASSLDRGMNTEAFF